Listed here is a single TCR beta chain. TCRdb's table, derived via immunoSEQ multiplex PCR, lists solely in-frame clones and lacks some. This table holds about 83,000 clones, approximately 90% found once. These data are taken from a study of technical replicates of blood from a few donors. Looked up from germline, CDR1 is MNHEY and CDR2 is SMNVEV (reference sequence). Trimming took 10 bases from V and 6 from J; bases not matched to a gene: 8. The CDR3 consists of 13 residues. The receptor was isolated from a human donor in good health. V usage is TRBV27 and J usage is TRBJ2-1; 8 bases map to TRBD2. Sample: T cells isolated from PBMCs. CDR3 amino acids: CAISAGGVNEQFF. CDR3 nucleotide sequence: TGTGCCATCTCCGCGGGGGGAGTCAATGAGCAGTTCTTC.